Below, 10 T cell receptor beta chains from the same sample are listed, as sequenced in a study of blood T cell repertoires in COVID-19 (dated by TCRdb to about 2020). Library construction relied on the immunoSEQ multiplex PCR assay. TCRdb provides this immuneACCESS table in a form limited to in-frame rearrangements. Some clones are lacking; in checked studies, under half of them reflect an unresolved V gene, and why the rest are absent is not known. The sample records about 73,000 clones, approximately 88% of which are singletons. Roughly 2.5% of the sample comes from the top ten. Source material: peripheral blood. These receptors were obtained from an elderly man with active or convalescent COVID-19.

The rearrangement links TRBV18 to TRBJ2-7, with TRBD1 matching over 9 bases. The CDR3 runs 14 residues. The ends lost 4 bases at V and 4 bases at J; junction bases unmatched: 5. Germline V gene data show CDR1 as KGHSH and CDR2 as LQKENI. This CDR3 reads CASSRTGVVYEQYF. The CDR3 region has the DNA TGTGCCAGCTCACGGACAGGGGTGGTTTACGAGCAGTACTTC.

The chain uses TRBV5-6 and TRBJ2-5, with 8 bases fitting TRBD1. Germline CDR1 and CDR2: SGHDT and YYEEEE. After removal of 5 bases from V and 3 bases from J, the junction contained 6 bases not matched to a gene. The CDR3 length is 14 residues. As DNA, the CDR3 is TGTGCCAGCAGACTGATGGACAGGGAAGAGACCCAGTACTTC. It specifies CASRLMDREETQYF.

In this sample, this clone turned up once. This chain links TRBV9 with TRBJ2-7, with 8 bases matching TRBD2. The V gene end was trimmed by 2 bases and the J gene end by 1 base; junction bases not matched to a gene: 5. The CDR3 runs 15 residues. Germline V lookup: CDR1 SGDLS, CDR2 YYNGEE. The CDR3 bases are TGTGCCAGCAGCGTCTCTGCGGGAGGTTCCTACGAGCAGTACTTC. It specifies CASSVSAGGSYEQYF.

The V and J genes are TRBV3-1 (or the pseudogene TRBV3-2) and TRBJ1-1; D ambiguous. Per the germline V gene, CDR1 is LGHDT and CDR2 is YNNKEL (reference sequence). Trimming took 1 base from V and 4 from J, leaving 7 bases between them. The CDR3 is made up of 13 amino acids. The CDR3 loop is CASSQVAPTEAFF. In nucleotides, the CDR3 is TGTGCCAGCAGCCAAGTGGCCCCCACTGAAGCTTTCTTT.

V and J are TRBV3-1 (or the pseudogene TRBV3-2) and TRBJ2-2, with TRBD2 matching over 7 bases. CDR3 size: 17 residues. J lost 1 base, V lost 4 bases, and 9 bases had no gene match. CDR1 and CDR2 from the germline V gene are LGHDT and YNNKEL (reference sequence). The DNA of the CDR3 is TGTGCCAGCAGCCTAGGCGGGACTAACTTGAACACCGGGGAGCTGTTTTTT. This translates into CASSLGGTNLNTGELFF.

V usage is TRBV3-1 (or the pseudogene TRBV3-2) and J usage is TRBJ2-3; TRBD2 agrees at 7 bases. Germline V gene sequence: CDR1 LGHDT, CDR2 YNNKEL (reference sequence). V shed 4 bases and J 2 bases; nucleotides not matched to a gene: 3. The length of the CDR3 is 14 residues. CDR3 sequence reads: CASSRGGPTDTQYF. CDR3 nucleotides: TGTGCCAGCAGCCGGGGAGGGCCCACAGATACGCAGTATTTT.

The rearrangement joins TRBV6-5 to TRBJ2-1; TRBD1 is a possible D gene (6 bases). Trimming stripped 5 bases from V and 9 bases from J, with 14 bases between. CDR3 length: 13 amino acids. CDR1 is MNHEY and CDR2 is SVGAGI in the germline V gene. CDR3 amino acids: CASSRTGWAEQFF. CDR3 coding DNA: TGTGCCAGCAGTCGAACAGGGTGGGCTGAGCAGTTCTTC.

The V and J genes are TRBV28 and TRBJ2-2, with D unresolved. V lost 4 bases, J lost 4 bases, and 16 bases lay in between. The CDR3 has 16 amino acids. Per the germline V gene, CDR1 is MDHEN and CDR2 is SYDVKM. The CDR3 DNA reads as TGTGCCAGCAGTTCCCCACCGACTGACCCCACCGGGGAGCTGTTTTTT. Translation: CASSSPPTDPTGELFF. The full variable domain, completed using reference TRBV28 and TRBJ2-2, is DVKVTQSSRYLVKRTGEKVFLECVQDMDHENMFWYRQDPGLGLRLIYFSYDVKMKEKGDIPEGYSVSREKKERFSLILESASTNQTSMYLCASSSPPTDPTGELFFGEGSRLTVL.

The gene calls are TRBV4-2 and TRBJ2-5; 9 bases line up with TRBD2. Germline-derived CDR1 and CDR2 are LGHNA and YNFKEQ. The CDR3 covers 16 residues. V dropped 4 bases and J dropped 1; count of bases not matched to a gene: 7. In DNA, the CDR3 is TGTGCCAGCAGCCTTCGGATAGCGGGGGTCCAAGAGACCCAGTACTTC. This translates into CASSLRIAGVQETQYF.

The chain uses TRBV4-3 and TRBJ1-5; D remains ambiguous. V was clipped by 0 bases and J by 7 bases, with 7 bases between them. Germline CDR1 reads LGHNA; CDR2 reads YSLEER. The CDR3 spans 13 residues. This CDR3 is CASSQEAGQPQHF. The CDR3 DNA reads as TGCGCCAGCAGCCAAGAAGCGGGGCAGCCCCAGCATTTT.